This section outlines one T cell receptor beta chain sequence together with its context. Original handling: By means of reference gene primer amplification, nucleated cell counts were estimated. Using immunoSEQ multiplex PCR, the repertoire was profiled, and TCRdb retains in-frame clones only, with some absent. Clone size and V and J calls were adopted from that table, with D and trimming inferred from the DNA. The sample includes 80,000 to 100,000 clones, roughly 80% seen only once; the top ten take around 9%. Per the germline V gene, CDR1 is SGDLS and CDR2 is YYNGEE. Trimming took 3 bases from V and 0 from J; bases not matched to a gene: 3. The CDR3 is 15 residues long. The entry originates in a study of blood T cell repertoires in COVID-19. Study-wide context: Sample material is recorded as cDNA or gDNA derived from T cells, B-cell-depleted T cells, or PBMCs.

The sequence derives from a man aged 50-59 years who had recovered from COVID-19. The chain joins TRBV9 to TRBJ1-1; 9 nucleotides align to TRBD1. Sequenced input: peripheral blood. DNA of the CDR3: TGTGCCAGCAGCGCAGGACAGGGGCTGAACACTGAAGCTTTCTTT. Its translation is CASSAGQGLNTEAFF. The entire variable domain, with the rest obtained from reference TRBV9 and TRBJ1-1, is as follows: DSGVTQTPKHLITATGQRVTLRCSPRSGDLSVYWYQQSLDQGLQFLIQYYNGEERAKGNILERFSAQQFPDLHSELNLSSLELGDSALYFCASSAGQGLNTEAFFGQGTRLTVV.